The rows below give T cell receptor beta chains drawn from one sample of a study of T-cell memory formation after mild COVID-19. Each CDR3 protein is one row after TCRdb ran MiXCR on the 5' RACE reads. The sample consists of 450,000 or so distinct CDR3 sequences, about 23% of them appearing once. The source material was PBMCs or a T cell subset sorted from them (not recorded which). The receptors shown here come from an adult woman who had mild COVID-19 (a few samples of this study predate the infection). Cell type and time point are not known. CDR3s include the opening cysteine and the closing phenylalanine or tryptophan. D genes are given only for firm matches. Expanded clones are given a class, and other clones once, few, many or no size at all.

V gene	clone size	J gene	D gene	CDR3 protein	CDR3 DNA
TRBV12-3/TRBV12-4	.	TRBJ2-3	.	CASSLGTESTDTQYF	TGTGCCAGCAGTTTAGGGACAGAATCCACAGATACGCAGTATTTT
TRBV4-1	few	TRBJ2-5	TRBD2	CASSRGLAPLQETQYF	TGCGCCAGCAGCCGAGGACTAGCTCCCCTTCAAGAGACCCAGTACTTC
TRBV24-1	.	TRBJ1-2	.	CATSGGPNYGYTF	TGTGCCACCAGTGGGGGGCCAAACTATGGCTACACCTTC
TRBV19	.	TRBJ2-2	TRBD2	CATKREGRVELFF	TGTGCCACCAAGCGGGAGGGCCGTGTGGAGCTGTTTTTT
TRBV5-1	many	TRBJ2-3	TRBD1	CASSFRDRKDTQYF	TGCGCCAGCAGCTTCCGGGACAGGAAAGATACGCAGTATTTT
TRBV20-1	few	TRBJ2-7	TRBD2	CSAMPGLAGAYEQYF	TGCAGTGCTATGCCGGGACTAGCGGGAGCCTACGAGCAGTACTTC
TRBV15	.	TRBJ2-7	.	CATSREDRSSYEQYF	TGTGCCACCAGCAGAGAGGACAGATCCTCCTACGAGCAGTACTTC
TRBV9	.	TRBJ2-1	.	CASSVWAYNEQFF	TGTGCCAGCAGCGTTTGGGCCTACAATGAGCAGTTCTTC
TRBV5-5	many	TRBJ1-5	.	CASSALGGDSNQPQHF	TGTGCCAGCAGCGCTCTTGGGGGGGATAGCAATCAGCCCCAGCATTTT
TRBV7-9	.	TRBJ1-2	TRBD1	CASSSYNRGLSYGYTF	TGTGCCAGCAGTTCTTACAACAGGGGCCTTAGCTATGGCTACACCTTC
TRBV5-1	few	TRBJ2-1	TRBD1	CASSWTGESEQFF	TGCGCCAGCAGTTGGACAGGGGAAAGTGAGCAGTTCTTC
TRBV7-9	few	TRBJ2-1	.	CASTPFAGPNNEQFF	TGTGCCAGCACCCCATTCGCGGGACCCAACAATGAGCAGTTCTTC
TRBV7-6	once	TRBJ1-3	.	CAGSELPGSGNTIYF	TGTGCCGGCAGCGAATTACCAGGGAGTGGAAACACCATATATTTT
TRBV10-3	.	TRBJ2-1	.	CAIGDGSQNEQFF	TGTGCCATCGGGGACGGGAGCCAGAATGAGCAGTTCTTC
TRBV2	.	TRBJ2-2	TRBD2	CASSEGGLAGVLSGELFF	TGTGCCAGCAGTGAAGGGGGACTAGCGGGAGTTCTATCCGGGGAGCTGTTTTTT
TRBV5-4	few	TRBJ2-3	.	CASSLGGSGTDTQYF	TGTGCCAGCAGCTTGGGAGGTAGCGGCACAGATACGCAGTATTTT
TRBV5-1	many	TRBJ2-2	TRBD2	CASSRTSGVNTGELFF	TGCGCCAGCAGCCGAACTAGCGGGGTGAACACCGGGGAGCTGTTTTTT
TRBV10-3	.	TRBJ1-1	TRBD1	CAISAGGRGLTNTEAFF	TGTGCCATCAGCGCTGGAGGCAGGGGGCTTACTAACACTGAAGCTTTCTTT
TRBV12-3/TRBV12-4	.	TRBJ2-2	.	CASSLAAGPRNTGELFF	TGTGCCAGCAGTTTAGCGGCGGGGCCCCGGAACACCGGGGAGCTGTTTTTT
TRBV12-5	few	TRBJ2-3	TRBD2	CASGLAPSGNPDTQYF	TGTGCTAGTGGTTTGGCACCTAGCGGGAACCCAGATACGCAGTATTTT
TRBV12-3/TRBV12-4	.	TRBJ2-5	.	CASRREFQETQYF	TGTGCCAGCAGAAGGGAGTTCCAAGAGACCCAGTACTTC
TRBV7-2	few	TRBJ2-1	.	CASSLGAQTYNEQFF	TGTGCCAGCAGCTTAGGAGCGCAGACCTACAATGAGCAGTTCTTC